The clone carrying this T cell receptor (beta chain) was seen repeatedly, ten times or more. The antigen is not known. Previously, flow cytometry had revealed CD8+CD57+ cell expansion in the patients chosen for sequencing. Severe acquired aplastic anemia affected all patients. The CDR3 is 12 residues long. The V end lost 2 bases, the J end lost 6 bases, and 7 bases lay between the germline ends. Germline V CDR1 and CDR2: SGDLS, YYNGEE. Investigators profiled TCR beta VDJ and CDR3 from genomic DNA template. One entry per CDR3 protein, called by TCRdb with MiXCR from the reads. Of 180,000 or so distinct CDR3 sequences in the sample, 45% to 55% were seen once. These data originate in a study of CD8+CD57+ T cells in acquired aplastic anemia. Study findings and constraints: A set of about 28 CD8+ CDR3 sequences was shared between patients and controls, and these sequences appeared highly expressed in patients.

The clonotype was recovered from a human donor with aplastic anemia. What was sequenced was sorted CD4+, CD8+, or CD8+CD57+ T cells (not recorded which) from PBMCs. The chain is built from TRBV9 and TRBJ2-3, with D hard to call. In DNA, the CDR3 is TGTGCCAGCAGCGTTTCCGTGGATACGCAGTATTTT. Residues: CASSVSVDTQYF.